These T cell receptor beta chains were read from a single sample in a study of blood T cell repertoires in COVID-19. Produced via immunoSEQ multiplex PCR; TCRdb's table is partial and in-frame only. The sample records 300,000 to 400,000 clones, 75% to 90% being singletons. Sequencing used PBMCs or T cells enriched from blood (not recorded which). The receptors stem from a man younger than 35 who had recovered from COVID-19. The CDR3 runs from the conserved cysteine through the conserved F or W. Fields, in order: J gene, D gene, V gene, clone size, CDR3 protein, CDR3 DNA. D genes are given only for firm matches. Size tells how often a clone was seen (once, few, many) or the class of an expanded clone, and some rows leave it out.

TRBJ2-7 NA TRBV28 NA CASSWQGRYEQYF TGTGCCAGCAGTTGGCAGGGTAGGTACGAGCAGTACTTC
TRBJ1-4 NA TRBV5-6 NA CASSLLGATNEKLFF TGTGCCAGCAGCTTGTTAGGGGCAACTAATGAAAAACTGTTTTTT
TRBJ2-1 NA TRBV19 NA CASSIDRMRTMYNEQFF TGTGCCAGTAGTATAGATAGAATGAGGACTATGTACAATGAGCAGTTCTTC
TRBJ1-2 NA TRBV2 once CASSEGGGVSLNDYGYTF TGTGCCAGCAGTGAAGGGGGAGGGGTGTCGCTGAATGACTATGGCTACACCTTC
TRBJ1-1 TRBD1 TRBV19 NA CASSIGGRGLSGTEAFF TGTGCCAGTAGTATTGGGGGCAGGGGGCTTTCCGGCACTGAAGCTTTCTTT
TRBJ1-4 NA TRBV6-2/TRBV6-3 NA CASSPRLDSLNEKLFF TGTGCCAGCAGCCCTCGCCTGGACAGCCTTAATGAAAAACTGTTTTTT
TRBJ1-2 TRBD1 TRBV6-5 NA CASRTRTGSYYGYTF TGTGCCAGCAGAACAAGGACAGGGTCTTACTATGGCTACACCTTC
TRBJ2-5 TRBD2 TRBV15 NA CATSTLAGEETQYF TGTGCCACCAGCACCTTAGCGGGTGAAGAGACCCAGTACTTC
TRBJ1-3 NA TRBV3-1/TRBV3-2 NA CASRATGIGNTIYF TGTGCCAGCAGGGCCACAGGGATCGGAAACACCATATATTTT
TRBJ2-4 NA TRBV24-1 NA CATQEAGKNIQYF TGTGCCACCCAGGAGGCCGGCAAAAACATTCAGTACTTC
TRBJ1-6 NA TRBV28 NA CASSDGPRKVSGINSPLHF TGTGCCAGCAGTGACGGCCCGAGGAAGGTTTCGGGGATTAATTCACCCCTCCACTTT
TRBJ1-3 NA TRBV9 NA CASSVSGRGENTIYF TGTGCCAGCAGCGTTTCCGGGAGAGGTGAAAACACCATATATTTT
TRBJ2-7 NA TRBV28 once CASRPGIDYEQYF TGTGCCAGCAGACCCGGGATCGATTACGAGCAGTACTTC
TRBJ2-1 NA TRBV6-2/TRBV6-3 NA CASNPREPYNEQFF TGTGCCAGCAACCCGCGGGAACCCTACAATGAGCAGTTCTTC
TRBJ2-2 TRBD1 TRBV6-4 NA CASSAQGAGGELFF TGTGCCAGCAGTGCACAGGGGGCAGGCGGGGAGCTGTTTTTT
TRBJ1-1 NA TRBV27 NA CASSPRQVRDTEAFF TGTGCCAGCAGTCCGCGACAAGTGAGGGACACTGAAGCTTTCTTT
TRBJ2-5 NA TRBV5-3 NA CARSPCGGGLQETQYF TGTGCCAGAAGCCCCTGTGGGGGGGGCCTCCAAGAGACCCAGTACTTC
TRBJ2-1 TRBD2 TRBV28 NA CASRTEAGGRYNEQFF TGTGCCAGCCGCACCGAAGCGGGAGGCCGGTACAATGAGCAGTTCTTC
TRBJ2-5 TRBD2 TRBV27 NA CASSLSSGIKETQYF TGTGCCAGCAGTTTGTCTAGCGGGATAAAAGAGACCCAGTACTTC
TRBJ1-1 NA TRBV7-7 NA CASSLEEGAEAFF TGTGCCAGCAGCTTAGAGGAGGGCGCTGAAGCTTTCTTT
TRBJ1-2 NA TRBV14 NA CASSHDKGLYGYTF TGTGCCAGCAGCCATGACAAGGGGCTCTATGGCTACACCTTC
TRBJ1-1 NA TRBV5-1 NA CASSLASLDFMNTEAFF TGCGCCAGCAGCTTGGCCAGTCTAGATTTCATGAACACTGAAGCTTTCTTT
TRBJ1-2 TRBD1 TRBV6-5 NA CASSPYPGDRYGYTF TGTGCCAGCAGTCCATATCCTGGGGACAGGTATGGCTACACCTTC
TRBJ1-1 TRBD1 TRBV28 NA CASSSDRTGGAFF TGTGCCAGCAGTTCCGATAGGACAGGGGGAGCTTTCTTT
TRBJ2-2 TRBD1 TRBV4-3 NA CASSHAQGAGELFF TGCGCCAGCAGCCATGCGCAGGGGGCCGGGGAGCTGTTTTTT
TRBJ2-1 NA TRBV9 NA CASSVGDNEQFF TGTGCCAGCAGCGTCGGGGACAATGAGCAGTTCTTC
TRBJ2-3 NA TRBV28 NA CASMKGVTDTQYF TGTGCCAGCATGAAGGGGGTCACAGATACGCAGTATTTT
TRBJ2-7 TRBD1 TRBV12-3/TRBV12-4 NA CASKQGGYEQYF TGTGCCAGCAAACAGGGGGGTTACGAGCAGTACTTC
TRBJ2-2 TRBD2 TRBV7-9 NA CASRTSGGGNTGELFF TGTGCCAGCAGAACTAGCGGGGGAGGCAACACCGGGGAGCTGTTTTTT
TRBJ2-7 TRBD2 TRBV9 NA CASSSPSTSVPYEQYF TGTGCCAGCAGCTCCCCCTCGACTAGCGTTCCCTACGAGCAGTACTTC
TRBJ2-7 NA TRBV3-1/TRBV3-2 NA CASGMGGNEQYF TGTGCCAGCGGGATGGGGGGAAACGAGCAGTACTTC
TRBJ1-3 TRBD1 TRBV19 NA CASSIRQGANTIYF TGTGCCAGTAGTATAAGACAGGGGGCGAACACCATATATTTT
TRBJ1-3 NA TRBV7-9 NA CASSSDSDTIYF TGTGCCAGCAGCTCGGACAGTGACACCATATATTTT
TRBJ1-1 TRBD1 TRBV5-8 NA CASSLKWSGRDRGNTEAFF TGTGCCAGCAGCTTGAAGTGGTCTGGCCGGGACAGGGGGAACACTGAAGCTTTCTTT
TRBJ1-5 NA TRBV6-5 NA CASSYSLTVSNQPQHF TGTGCCAGCAGTTACTCGTTAACAGTTAGCAATCAGCCCCAGCATTTT
TRBJ2-1 TRBD2 TRBV3-1/TRBV3-2 once CASSQDEQGTSGYLYNEQFF TGTGCCAGCAGCCAAGATGAGCAGGGGACTAGCGGTTATCTCTACAATGAGCAGTTCTTC
TRBJ2-7 NA TRBV5-1 NA CASSPTGSPYEQYF TGCGCCAGCAGCCCCACAGGCTCCCCCTACGAGCAGTACTTC
TRBJ2-7 NA TRBV4-1 few CASSLQVTYEQYF TGCGCCAGCAGCTTACAGGTTACCTACGAGCAGTACTTC